This T cell receptor (beta chain) is drawn from a study of control samples from healthy donors and cancer patients. Germline V gives CDR1 LGHDT, CDR2 YNNKEL (reference sequence). This CDR3 spans 16 amino acids. V trimming: 5 bases; J trimming: 2 bases; junction bases outside the gene matches: 8. Measured with immunoSEQ multiplex PCR; TCRdb has only the in-frame clones, and not every one. Of around 99,000 clones in the sample, 85% to 90% were seen once. Source material: blood. This chain joins TRBV3-1 (or the pseudogene TRBV3-2) and TRBJ2-2, with TRBD1 identical over 7 bases. The sequence derives from a woman aged 45-59 years in good health. CDR3 amino acids: CASSENRGSNTGELFF. CDR3 nucleotides: TGTGCCAGCAGCGAAAACAGGGGTAGCAACACCGGGGAGCTGTTTTTT.